Below are 6 T cell receptor beta chains sequenced from a single sample in a study of chemoradiotherapy in HPV16-positive cancers. Using immunoSEQ multiplex PCR, the repertoire was profiled, and TCRdb retains in-frame clones only, with some absent. The data hold roughly 3,500 clones, with over 70% observed a single time. This material was obtained from a patient who underwent chemoradiotherapy. These receptors came from a human donor with HPV-associated anogenital cancer.

The genes are TRBV27 and TRBJ2-3, with D possibly matching TRBD1 (5 bases). From germline, CDR1 is MNHEY and CDR2 SMNVEV (reference sequence). The CDR3 runs 15 residues. The V and J ends lost 6 bases and 2 bases respectively, with 15 bases between them. The CDR3 protein is CASRGPGRDTDTQYF. The CDR3 DNA reads TGTGCCAGCAGGGGGCCCGGTAGGGACACAGATACGCAGTATTTT.

This chain links TRBV5-1 with TRBJ1-2, with D unresolved. V shed 1 base and J shed 6 bases, with 16 bases lying between them. The CDR3 sequence is 15 residues long. Germline V gene sequence: CDR1 SGHRS, CDR2 YFSETQ. CDR3 coding DNA: TGCGCCAGCAGCTTGATTCTACCGCGGCGGGATGGCTACACCTTC. It encodes CASSLILPRRDGYTF.

This clone is large by share. The J gene is TRBJ1-4, the V gene TRBV19; D remains unclear. The CDR3 sequence is 16 residues long. Trimming pared 4 bases from V and 5 bases from J, leaving 17 bases between. CDR1 LNHDA and CDR2 SQIVND come from the germline V gene (reference sequence). CDR3 sequence: CASSSDGLYYNEKLFF. The CDR3 bases are TGTGCCAGTAGTAGCGATGGACTGTACTACAATGAAAAACTGTTTTTT.

The chain uses TRBV7-9 and TRBJ1-2; unclear D gene. Trimming pared 5 bases from V and 3 bases from J, leaving 13 bases between. The CDR3 runs 14 residues. The V gene's germline CDR1 is SEHNR and CDR2 FQNEAQ (reference sequence). This chain's CDR3 is CASSQAATHYGYTF. Here the CDR3 DNA reads TGTGCCAGCAGCCAGGCCGCGACACACTATGGCTACACCTTC.

The chain couples TRBV5-1 to TRBJ1-2; D uncertain. The V gene lost 4 bases and the J gene lost 7 bases, with 20 bases spanning the gap. This CDR3 is built from 15 residues. In germline, CDR1 is SGHRS, CDR2 YFSETQ. This CDR3 is CASSPRDLLEGGYTF. CDR3 bases: TGCGCCAGCAGCCCAAGAGACCTCCTCGAAGGTGGCTACACCTTC. Drawing the rest from reference TRBV5-1 and TRBJ1-2, the complete variable domain is KAGVTQTPRYLIKTRGQQVTLSCSPISGHRSVSWYQQTPGQGLQFLFEYFSETQRNKGNFPGRFSGRQFSNSRSEMNVSTLELGDSALYLCASSPRDLLEGGYTFGSGTRLTVV.

The chain joins TRBV11-3 to TRBJ1-1, with 10 bases identical to TRBD1. The CDR3 has 12 residues. Trimming at V came to 6 bases and at J to 8 bases, leaving 3 bases not matched to a gene. Germline CDR1 reads SGHNT; CDR2 reads YENEEA. The CDR3 DNA reads as TGTGCCAGCAGGCGGACAGGGGGAGAAGCTTTCTTT. Translating gives CASRRTGGEAFF. The full variable domain, rest sourced from reference TRBV11-3 and TRBJ1-1, is EAGVVQSPRYKIIEKKQPVAFWCNPISGHNTLYWYLQNLGQGPELLIRYENEEAVDDSQLPKDRFSAERLKGVDSTLKIQPAELGDSAVYLCASRRTGGEAFFGQGTRLTVV.